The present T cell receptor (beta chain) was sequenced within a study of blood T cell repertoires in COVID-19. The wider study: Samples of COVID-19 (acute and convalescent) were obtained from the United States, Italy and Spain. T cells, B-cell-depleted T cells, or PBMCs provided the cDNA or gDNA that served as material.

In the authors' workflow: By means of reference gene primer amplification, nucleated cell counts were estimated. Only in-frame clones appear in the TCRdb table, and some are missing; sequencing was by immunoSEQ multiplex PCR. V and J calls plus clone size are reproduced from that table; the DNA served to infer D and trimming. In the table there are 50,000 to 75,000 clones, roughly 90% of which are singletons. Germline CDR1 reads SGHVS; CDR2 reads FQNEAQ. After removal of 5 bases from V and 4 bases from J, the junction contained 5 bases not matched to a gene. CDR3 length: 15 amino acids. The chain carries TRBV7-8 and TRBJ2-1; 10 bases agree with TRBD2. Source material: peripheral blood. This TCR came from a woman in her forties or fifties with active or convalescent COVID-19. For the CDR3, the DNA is TGTGCCAGCAGCAGAAGGACTAGCGGTTACAATGAGCAGTTCTTC. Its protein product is CASSRRTSGYNEQFF.